One sample yielded the 24 T cell receptor beta chains listed below, sequenced in a study of T cell clones after liver transplantation. TCRdb keeps only in-frame clones here, not all; method: immunoSEQ multiplex PCR. The data show 45,000 to 60,000 clones, 70% to 75% seen once. The material was CD4+ T cells from blood, obtained at the 22-month timepoint. These receptors all come from a human patient who received a liver transplant. Some T cells may possibly be graft donor cells.

The chain is built from TRBV19 and TRBJ1-2; 12 bases are shared with TRBD1. The CDR3 extends over 18 amino acids. Looked up from germline, CDR1 is LNHDA and CDR2 is SQIVND (reference sequence). With 5 bases clipped from V and 3 bases from J, the junction kept 13 bases outside the gene matches. Here the CDR3 reads CASSPGDRGRVKDYGYTF. The CDR3 DNA sequence: TGTGCCAGTAGTCCCGGGGACAGGGGGCGCGTTAAGGACTATGGCTACACCTTC.

The chain links TRBV28 to TRBJ2-7, with TRBD1 identical over 8 bases. The CDR3 contains 18 residues. Germline trimming cut 0 bases from V and 7 bases from J; bases unmatched to any gene: 17. Germline assignment: CDR1 MDHEN and CDR2 SYDVKM. The CDR3 sequence: CASSLWATGTGGGPEQYF. The CDR3 nucleotides read TGTGCCAGCAGTTTATGGGCAACCGGGACAGGCGGAGGTCCGGAGCAGTACTTC.

The chain carries TRBV19 and TRBJ1-5, with D possibly TRBD1 on 5 matching bases. Germline V lookup: CDR1 LNHDA, CDR2 SQIVND (reference sequence). V dropped 10 bases and J dropped 0 bases, with 13 bases sitting between them. CDR3 length equals 14 residues. CDR3 region: CATGTPYSNQPQHF. The CDR3 DNA is TGTGCCACAGGGACTCCTTATAGCAATCAGCCCCAGCATTTT.

The chain carries TRBV6-1 and TRBJ2-1; TRBD1 aligns across 8 bases. J gave up 2 bases and V 6 bases, and 6 bases lay outside the gene matches. Germline-derived CDR1 and CDR2 are MNHNS and SASEGT. The CDR3 totals 15 residues. CDR3 DNA: TGTGCCAGCAGGGGACAGGTTATAGCCTACAATGAGCAGTTCTTC. It yields the protein CASRGQVIAYNEQFF.

The V and J genes are TRBV4-1 and TRBJ1-1, with 9 bases lining up with TRBD1. The CDR3 contains 15 residues. CDR1 is MGHRA, CDR2 YSYEKL, per germline. Losses at the gene ends were 1 base for V and 5 bases for J; bases not matched to a gene: 5. The CDR3 spells CASSQGGTGYTEAFF. For the CDR3, the DNA is TGCGCCAGCAGCCAAGGAGGGACAGGGTATACTGAAGCTTTCTTT.

The chain is built from TRBV28 and TRBJ2-6, with D possibly matching TRBD1 (5 bases). Trimming pared 3 bases from V and 2 bases from J, leaving 8 bases between. The CDR3 consists of 15 residues. The V gene's germline CDR1 is MDHEN and CDR2 SYDVKM. Here the CDR3 reads CASSFQGAGANVLTF. In nucleotides, the CDR3 is TGTGCCAGCAGTTTTCAGGGTGCTGGGGCCAACGTCCTGACTTTC.

This sequence joins TRBV7-9 and TRBJ2-3; D gene ambiguous. The CDR3 is 13 residues long. CDR1 is SEHNR and CDR2 is FQNEAQ in the germline V gene (reference sequence). The V end lost 1 base, the J end lost 4 bases, and 6 bases lay between the germline ends. The CDR3 DNA is TGTGCCAGCAGCTTAGGGGTGGCAGATACGCAGTATTTT. It specifies CASSLGVADTQYF. Using reference TRBV7-9 and TRBJ2-3 for the parts outside the CDR3, the full variable domain is DTGVSQNPRHKITKRGQNVTFRCDPISEHNRLYWYRQTLGQGPEFLTYFQNEAQLEKSRLLSDRFSAERPKGSFSTLEIQRTEQGDSAMYLCASSLGVADTQYFGPGTRLTVL.

The chain combines TRBV6-4 with TRBJ2-2; 8 bases fit TRBD1. Trimming took 2 bases from V and 6 from J; bases not matched to a gene: 5. Germline-derived CDR1 and CDR2 are MRHNA and SNTAGT. The CDR3 has 15 residues. DNA for the CDR3: TGTGCCAGCAGTGACCAAGGACAGGGAGCCGGGGAGCTGTTTTTT. As protein: CASSDQGQGAGELFF.

The V gene is TRBV28, the J gene TRBJ2-3; perhaps TRBD2 as D (6 bases). The CDR3 loop spans 12 amino acids. Trimming removed 2 bases at V and 14 bases at J, with 14 bases between. The germline V gene encodes CDR1 MDHEN and CDR2 SYDVKM. The CDR3 region has the DNA TGTGCCAGCAGTTTAGGCAGGGCGGAGGGGTATTTT. Protein sequence: CASSLGRAEGYF.

The genes are TRBV9 and TRBJ1-1, with TRBD1 identical over 8 bases. CDR3 size: 19 residues. The V gene end was trimmed by 0 bases and the J gene end by 1 base; junction bases not matched to a gene: 14. Germline V CDR1 and CDR2: SGDLS, YYNGEE. CDR3 sequence (DNA): TGTGCCAGCAGCGTAGATTTTTCGGACAGGGTCAATTCGAACACTGAAGCTTTCTTT. This encodes CASSVDFSDRVNSNTEAFF.

V gene TRBV11-2 combines with J gene TRBJ2-2; the match to TRBD1 covers 8 bases. Germline assignment: CDR1 SGHAT and CDR2 FQNNGV. The CDR3 runs 14 residues. After removal of 6 bases from V and 2 bases from J, the junction contained 2 bases not matched to a gene. The CDR3 DNA reads as TGTGCCAGCAGGACAGGGGTTAACACCGGGGAGCTGTTTTTT. Amino acids: CASRTGVNTGELFF. Based on the CDR3 plus reference TRBV11-2 and TRBJ2-2, the full variable domain is EAGVAQSPRYKIIEKRQSVAFWCNPISGHATLYWYQQILGQGPKLLIQFQNNGVVDDSQLPKDRFSAERLKGVDSTLKIQPAKLEDSAVYLCASRTGVNTGELFFGEGSRLTVL.

In its sample, this clone was seen a few times. As the CDR3 is not closed by the conserved phenylalanine or tryptophan, this likely results from a read error. Because the CDR3's place on the DNA is in doubt, the DNA is left out and the CDR3 is given as listed by TCRdb. The V and J genes are TRBV29-1 and TRBJ1-2. From germline, CDR1 is SQVTM and CDR2 ANQGSEA. 13 amino acids form the CDR3, both terminal residues included. The CDR3 protein is CSVGWGGPRRYDG.

The chain uses TRBV9 and TRBJ2-3, with 8 bases fitting TRBD1. Germline loops: CDR1 SGDLS, CDR2 YYNGEE. V shed 1 base, J shed 5 bases, and the junction held 6 bases outside the gene matches. The CDR3 is 15 residues long. The CDR3 region is CASSVLQGARDTQYF. The CDR3 DNA reads TGTGCCAGCAGCGTATTGCAGGGGGCAAGAGATACGCAGTATTTT. Based on the CDR3 plus reference TRBV9 and TRBJ2-3, the full variable domain is DSGVTQTPKHLITATGQRVTLRCSPRSGDLSVYWYQQSLDQGLQFLIQYYNGEERAKGNILERFSAQQFPDLHSELNLSSLELGDSALYFCASSVLQGARDTQYFGPGTRLTVL.

The gene calls are TRBV5-1 and TRBJ1-1, with 7 positions matching TRBD1. Germline V CDR1 and CDR2: SGHRS, YFSETQ. The CDR3 spans 16 residues. V lost 4 bases to trimming and J lost 1 base; unmatched junction nucleotides: 10. The CDR3 loop reads CASSKAIGTENTEAFF. CDR3 DNA sequence: TGCGCCAGCAGCAAAGCAATCGGGACAGAGAACACTGAAGCTTTCTTT.

The V gene is TRBV6-6, the J gene TRBJ1-5; D may be TRBD1 (6 bases). This CDR3 has 14 amino acids. In germline, CDR1 is MNHNY, CDR2 SVGAGI (reference sequence). V lost 6 bases to trimming and J lost 3 bases, with 12 bases between them. DNA for the CDR3: TGTGCCAGCAGGGGGGCGGAAGACAATCAGCCCCAGCATTTT. This encodes CASRGAEDNQPQHF.

This clone has more than one count but fewer than ten. The V and J genes are TRBV7-6 and TRBJ2-1; perhaps TRBD2 as D (5 bases). Trimming took 5 bases from V and 8 from J, leaving 16 bases between them. CDR1 and CDR2 (germline): SGHVS, FNYEAQ. The CDR3 length is 14 residues. The CDR3 nucleotides read TGTGCCAGCAGCCGAGCGACTACCCCGCATGAGCAGTTCTTC. The encoded protein is CASSRATTPHEQFF.

This clone has a handful of counts. The V gene is TRBV18, the J gene TRBJ2-7; 12 bases align to TRBD2. Trimming cost V 5 bases and J 7 bases; bases outside gene matches: 9. The CDR3 has 15 residues. Germline CDR1 is KGHSH and CDR2 is LQKENI. CDR3 bases: TGTGCCAGCTCAGATCAACTGGGGACTAGCGGGGAGCAGTACTTC. As protein: CASSDQLGTSGEQYF.

In its sample, this clone was seen a few times. This chain links TRBV2 with TRBJ2-2; TRBD1 aligns across 8 bases. The CDR3 is 14 residues long. V lost 4 bases and J lost 7; bases outside the gene matches: 5. CDR1 is SNHLY, CDR2 FYNNEI, per germline. CDR3 sequence: CASSVRTGHGELFF. The CDR3 bases are TGTGCCAGCAGTGTTCGGACAGGGCACGGGGAGCTGTTTTTT.

This clone was observed a handful of times. The chain employs TRBV28 and TRBJ1-1, with 7 bases aligning to TRBD1. With 3 bases clipped from V and 5 bases from J, the junction kept 6 bases outside the gene matches. CDR1 is MDHEN, CDR2 SYDVKM, per germline. This CDR3 contains 14 residues. CDR3 sequence (DNA): TGTGCCAGCAGTTTCGGGGCCAGGGGGACTGAAGCTTTCTTT. It codes for CASSFGARGTEAFF.

The V gene is TRBV12-5, the J gene TRBJ1-1, with D possibly TRBD1 on 5 matching bases. The CDR3 sequence is 13 residues long. CDR1 and CDR2 (germline): LGHNT, FRNRAP. The V end was cut by 7 bases, the J end by 9 bases, with 18 bases between. In DNA, the CDR3 is TGTGCTAGTGCCTCAAGGGGAGGCACGAAAGCTTTCTTT. It specifies CASASRGGTKAFF.

The genes are TRBV19 and TRBJ1-1, with D perhaps TRBD1 (5 bases). V lost 8 bases, J lost 0 bases, and 13 bases lay in between. CDR3 length equals 14 residues. Germline-derived CDR1 and CDR2 are LNHDA and SQIVND (reference sequence). The CDR3 region is CASHRQYMNTEAFF. The CDR3 DNA sequence: TGTGCCAGTCACCGACAGTACATGAACACTGAAGCTTTCTTT.

This chain links TRBV9 with TRBJ1-2; TRBD1 matches 9 bases. The CDR3 totals 13 residues. Trimming removed 6 bases from V and 7 bases from J; junction bases left unmatched: 7. Germline CDR1 reads SGDLS; CDR2 reads YYNGEE. CDR3 protein: CASNQQGAGGYTF. The CDR3, as DNA: TGTGCCAGCAACCAACAGGGGGCGGGTGGCTACACCTTC.

The chain carries TRBV19 and TRBJ1-5; D is possibly TRBD1 (6 bases). The CDR3 runs 16 residues. Germline V gene sequence: CDR1 LNHDA, CDR2 SQIVND (reference sequence). V gave up 4 bases and J gave up 4 bases, with 17 bases separating them. CDR3 loop: CASSTPRQAPNQPQHF. CDR3 nucleotides: TGTGCCAGTAGTACCCCCCGACAGGCCCCTAATCAGCCCCAGCATTTT.

J is TRBJ1-2 and V is TRBV6-1, with a weak D call TRBD1 (5 bases). Germline assignment: CDR1 MNHNS and CDR2 SASEGT. V was cut by 2 bases and J by 4 bases, with 17 bases left in between. This CDR3 region has 16 residues. The CDR3 DNA reads as TGTGCCAGCAGTGAAAGGAGTGGGGGGTACTTCTATGGCTACACCTTC. It codes for CASSERSGGYFYGYTF.